Sequencing of this T cell receptor (beta chain) was carried out in a study of CXCR3-negative and CXCR3-positive naive CD8 T cells. CDR3 length equals 16 residues. Germline V gene lookup returns CDR1 ENHRY and CDR2 SYGVKD. UMI-labeled 5' RACE TRB cDNA libraries were prepared from the cells. TCRdb re-called the 5' RACE reads, yielding one record per CDR3 amino acid sequence without DNA. The table counts over 95,000 distinct CDR3 sequences; roughly 0.35% lies in the top ten. Overall study results and limits: For CXCR3-positive naive cells, TRB CDR3s were more hydrophobic than those of CXCR3-negative naive cells.

About this clonotype: Its cognate antigen is unknown.

The J gene is TRBJ2-6, the V gene TRBV10-3. The sequence came from a human donor in good health. Some clones in this sample may be carry-over from other donors' samples. Sequenced: naive CXCR3+ CD8+ T cells from blood. Subset meaning: CD45RO-CCR7+CD27+CD95- naive CD8+ T cells expressing CXCR3 (TNR3+). CDR3 sequence: CAISESGGSGANVLTF.